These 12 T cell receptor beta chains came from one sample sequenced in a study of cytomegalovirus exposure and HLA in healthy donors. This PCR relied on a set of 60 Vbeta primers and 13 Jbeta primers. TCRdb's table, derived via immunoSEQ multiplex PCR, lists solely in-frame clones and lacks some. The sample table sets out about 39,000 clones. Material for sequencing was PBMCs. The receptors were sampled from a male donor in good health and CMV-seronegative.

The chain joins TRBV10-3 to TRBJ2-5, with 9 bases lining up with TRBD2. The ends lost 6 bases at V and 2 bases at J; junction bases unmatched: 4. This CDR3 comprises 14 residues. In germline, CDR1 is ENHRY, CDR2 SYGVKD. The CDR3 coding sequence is TGTGCCATCAGAGTCAGCGGGGGGCAAGAGACCCAGTACTTC. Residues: CAIRVSGGQETQYF.

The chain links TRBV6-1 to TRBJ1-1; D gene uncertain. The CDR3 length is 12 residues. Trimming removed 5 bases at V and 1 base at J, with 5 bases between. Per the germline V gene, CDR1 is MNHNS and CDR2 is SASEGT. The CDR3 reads CASSPQNTEAFF. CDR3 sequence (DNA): TGTGCCAGCAGTCCACAGAACACTGAAGCTTTCTTT.

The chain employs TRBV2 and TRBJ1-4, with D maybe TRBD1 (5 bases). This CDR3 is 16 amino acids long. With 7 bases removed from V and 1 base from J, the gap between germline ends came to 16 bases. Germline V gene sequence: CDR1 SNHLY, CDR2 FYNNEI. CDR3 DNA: TGTGCCAGCAATCAGGAAATGGGACTAACTAATGAAAAACTGTTTTTT. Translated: CASNQEMGLTNEKLFF.

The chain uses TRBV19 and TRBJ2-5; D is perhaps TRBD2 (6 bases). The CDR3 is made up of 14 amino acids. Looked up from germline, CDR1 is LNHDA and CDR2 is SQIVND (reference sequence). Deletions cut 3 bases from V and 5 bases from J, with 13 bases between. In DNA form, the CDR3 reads TGTGCCAGTAGTATCGGGCGGGGTAGCGAGACCCAGTACTTC. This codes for CASSIGRGSETQYF.

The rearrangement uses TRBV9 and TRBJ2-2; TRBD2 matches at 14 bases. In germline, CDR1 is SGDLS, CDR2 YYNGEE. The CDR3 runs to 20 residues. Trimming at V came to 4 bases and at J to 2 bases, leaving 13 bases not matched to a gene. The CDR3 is CASSTIRGLAGAINTGELFF. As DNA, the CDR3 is TGTGCCAGCAGCACCATCAGGGGACTAGCGGGGGCCATAAACACCGGGGAGCTGTTTTTT.

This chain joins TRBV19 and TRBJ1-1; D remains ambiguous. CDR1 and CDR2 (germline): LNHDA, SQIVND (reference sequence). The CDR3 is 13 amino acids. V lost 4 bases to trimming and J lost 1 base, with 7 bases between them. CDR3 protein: CASSTGSNTEAFF. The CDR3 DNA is TGTGCCAGTAGTACGGGTTCGAACACTGAAGCTTTCTTT.

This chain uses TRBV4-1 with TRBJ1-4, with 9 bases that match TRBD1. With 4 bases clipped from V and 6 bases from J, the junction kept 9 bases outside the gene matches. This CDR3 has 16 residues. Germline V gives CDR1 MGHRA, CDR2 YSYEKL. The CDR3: CASSPTPRQGDEKLFF. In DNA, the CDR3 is TGCGCCAGCAGCCCCACGCCCCGACAGGGGGATGAAAAACTGTTTTTT.

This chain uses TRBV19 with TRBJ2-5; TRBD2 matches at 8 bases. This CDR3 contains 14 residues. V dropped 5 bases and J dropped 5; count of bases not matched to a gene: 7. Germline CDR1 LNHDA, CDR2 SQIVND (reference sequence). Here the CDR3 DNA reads TGTGCCAGTAGTTTGGGACTAGGACGGGAGACCCAGTACTTC. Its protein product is CASSLGLGRETQYF.

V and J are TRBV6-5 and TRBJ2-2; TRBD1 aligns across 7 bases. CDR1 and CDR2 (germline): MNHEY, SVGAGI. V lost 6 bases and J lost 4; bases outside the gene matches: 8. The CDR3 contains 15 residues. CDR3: CASSHRDRRTGELFF. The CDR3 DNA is TGTGCCAGCAGCCACCGGGACAGACGCACCGGGGAGCTGTTTTTT.

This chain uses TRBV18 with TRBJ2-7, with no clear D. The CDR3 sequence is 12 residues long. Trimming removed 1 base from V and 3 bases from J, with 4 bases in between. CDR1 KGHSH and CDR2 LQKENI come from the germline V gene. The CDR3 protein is CASSPLGYEQYF. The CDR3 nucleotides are TGTGCCAGCTCACCACTCGGCTACGAGCAGTACTTC. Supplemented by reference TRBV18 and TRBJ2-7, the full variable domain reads NAGVMQNPRHLVRRRGQEARLRCSPMKGHSHVYWYRQLPEEGLKFMVYLQKENIIDESGMPKERFSAEFPKEGPSILRIQQVVRGDSAAYFCASSPLGYEQYFGPGTRLTVT.

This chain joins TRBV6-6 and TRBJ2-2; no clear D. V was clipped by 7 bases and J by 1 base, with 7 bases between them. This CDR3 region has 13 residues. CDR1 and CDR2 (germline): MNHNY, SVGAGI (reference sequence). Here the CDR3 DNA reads TGTGCCAGCACCCCTAGGAACACCGGGGAGCTGTTTTTT. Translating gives CASTPRNTGELFF.

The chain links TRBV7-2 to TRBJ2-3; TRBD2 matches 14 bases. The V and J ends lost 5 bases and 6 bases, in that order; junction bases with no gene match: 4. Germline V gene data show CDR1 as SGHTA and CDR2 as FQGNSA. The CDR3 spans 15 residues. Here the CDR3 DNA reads TGTGCCAGCAGCCTCCGGACTAGCGGGGGGGATACGCAGTATTTT. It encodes CASSLRTSGGDTQYF.